Below are 5 T cell receptor beta chains sequenced from a single sample in a study of cytomegalovirus exposure and HLA in healthy donors. TCRdb's copy holds only in-frame clones and misses some; the assay was immunoSEQ multiplex PCR. The sample gives about 130,000 clones, approximately 89% of which show up once; about 1% is in the top ten. Sequenced: PBMCs. These TCRs come from a woman aged 18-35 years in good health and CMV-seronegative.

The V and J genes are TRBV11-3 and TRBJ2-1; no clear D gene. V was clipped by 0 bases and J by 4 bases, with 10 bases between them. Germline-derived CDR1 and CDR2 are SGHNT and YENEEA. The CDR3 sequence is 15 residues long. Here the CDR3 DNA reads TGTGCCAGCAGCTTAGAAGGTAACTATTACAATGAGCAGTTCTTC. It specifies CASSLEGNYYNEQFF.

This clone was seen a single time. This sequence joins TRBV30 and TRBJ2-6; D is undetermined. The length of the CDR3 is 14 residues. V was shortened by 0 bases and J by 2 bases, with 5 bases between the two germline ends. CDR1 and CDR2 from the germline V gene are GTSNPN and SVGIG (reference sequence). CDR3 nucleotide sequence: TGTGCCTGGAGTGTACTCCCTGGGGCCAACGTCCTGACTTTC. It translates to CAWSVLPGANVLTF. Full variable domain (remainder filled in from reference TRBV30 and TRBJ2-6): SQTIHQWPATLVQPVGSPLSLECTVEGTSNPNLYWYRQAAGRGLQLLFYSVGIGQISSEVPQNLSASRPQDRQFILSSKKLLLSDSGFYLCAWSVLPGANVLTFGAGSRLTVL.

The chain uses TRBV27 and TRBJ2-7, with 11 bases matching TRBD2. Looked up from germline, CDR1 is MNHEY and CDR2 is SMNVEV (reference sequence). V was clipped by 6 bases and J by 3 bases; unmatched bases: 7. The CDR3 totals 15 residues. CDR3 region: CASRVTSGSLYEQYF. The CDR3 nucleotides are TGTGCCAGCAGGGTCACTAGCGGGAGTCTCTACGAGCAGTACTTC.

The chain's CDR3 is CASSLWASGNRETQYF. CDR3 nucleotides: TGTGCCAGCAGCTTATGGGCTAGCGGGAATAGGGAGACCCAGTACTTC. This chain joins TRBV7-2 and TRBJ2-5; 9 bases are shared with TRBD2. V lost 2 bases and J lost 5; bases outside the gene matches: 9. The CDR3 extends over 16 amino acids. CDR1 is SGHTA, CDR2 FQGNSA, per germline.

The chain links TRBV5-6 to TRBJ2-3; 10 bases are a match to TRBD2. Unmatched junction bases numbered 11, after V lost 4 bases and J lost 0 bases. Germline V lookup: CDR1 SGHDT, CDR2 YYEEEE. The CDR3 is made up of 18 amino acids. CDR3 nucleotide sequence: TGTGCCAGCAGCCGTCCACCCTCGACTAGCGGGAGCACAGATACGCAGTATTTT. This sequence encodes CASSRPPSTSGSTDTQYF.